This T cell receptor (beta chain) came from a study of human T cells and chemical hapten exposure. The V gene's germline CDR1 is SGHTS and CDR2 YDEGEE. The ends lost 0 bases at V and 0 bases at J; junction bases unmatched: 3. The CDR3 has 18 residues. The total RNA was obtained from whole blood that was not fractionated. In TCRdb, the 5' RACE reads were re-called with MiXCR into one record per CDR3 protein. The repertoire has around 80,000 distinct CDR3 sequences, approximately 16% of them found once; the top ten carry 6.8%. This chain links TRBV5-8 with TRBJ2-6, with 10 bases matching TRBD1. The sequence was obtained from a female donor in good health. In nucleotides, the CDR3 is TGTGCCAGCAGCTTGGGGGACAGGGGTCTCTCTGGGGCCAACGTCCTGACTTTC. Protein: CASSLGDRGLSGANVLTF. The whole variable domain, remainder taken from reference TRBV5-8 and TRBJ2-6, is EAGVTQSPTHLIKTRGQQATLRCSPISGHTSVYWYQQALGLGLQFLLWYDEGEERNRGNFPPRFSGRQFPNYSSELNVNALELEDSALYLCASSLGDRGLSGANVLTFGAGSRLTVL.